These 24 T cell receptor beta chains share one sample of origin, sequenced in a study of T cells in Graves' hyperthyroidism and ophthalmopathy. There were TCR beta CDR3 regions amplified from RNA transcripts. The primer set for the first-round RT-PCR of the TCR CDR3 was HTBI. Each CDR3 protein gets one entry after TCRdb re-called the multiplex PCR reads with MiXCR. Of about 560,000 distinct CDR3 sequences in the sample, 35% to 55% are singletons; the top ten hold 8% to 8.5%. Sequencing used peripheral blood or thyroid tissue (not recorded which). These receptors all stem from a young woman with Graves' hyperthyroidism.

This clonotype was observed a handful of times. The chain couples TRBV24-1 to TRBJ2-7; TRBD2 matches at 14 bases. The V gene end was trimmed by 4 bases and the J gene end by 5 bases; junction bases not matched to a gene: 9. Germline values: CDR1 KGHDR, CDR2 SFDVKD. The CDR3 is 17 amino acids. This CDR3 is CATSDPGLAGGSHEQYF. DNA of the CDR3: TGTGCCACCAGTGACCCAGGACTAGCGGGAGGATCCCACGAGCAGTACTTC.

This chain connects TRBV24-1 to TRBJ1-3, with TRBD1 matching 9 bases. In germline, CDR1 is KGHDR, CDR2 SFDVKD. The CDR3 consists of 15 residues. V lost 4 bases, J lost 6 bases, and 6 bases stayed unmatched. CDR3 nucleotides: TGTGCCACCAGTGACACGGGACAGGGAGTAAACACCATATATTTT. It yields the protein CATSDTGQGVNTIYF.

V usage is TRBV24-1 and J usage is TRBJ2-2, with D possibly called TRBD1 or TRBD2 (5 bases each). This CDR3 spans 14 amino acids. Germline assignment: CDR1 KGHDR and CDR2 SFDVKD. The germline V and J ends were trimmed by 9 bases and 4 bases, with 14 bases remaining between them. The CDR3 coding sequence is TGTGCCACCGGAGCAGGGACCGCCACCGGGGAGCTGTTTTTT. This sequence encodes CATGAGTATGELFF.

This clonotype was recorded many times. This chain links TRBV2 with TRBJ1-6, with 8 bases matching TRBD1. V was pared by 6 bases and J by 7 bases, with 2 bases of the junction left unmatched. Germline V gene lookup returns CDR1 SNHLY and CDR2 FYNNEI. The length of the CDR3 is 13 residues. The CDR3 nucleotides read TGTGCCAGCAGACAGGGGGAGAATTCACCCCTCCACTTT. It specifies CASRQGENSPLHF.

This clonotype was detected a few times. The rearrangement joins TRBV7-9 to TRBJ1-1; D ambiguous. In germline, CDR1 is SEHNR, CDR2 FQNEAQ (reference sequence). This CDR3 spans 13 amino acids. Between the trimmed V and J ends, which lost 1 base and 10 bases, there was a span of 13 bases. The DNA for the CDR3 is TGTGCCAGCAGCTTAGAACCGGGTTCGAGAGCTTTCTTT. Protein sequence: CASSLEPGSRAFF.

Concerning this clonotype itself: One junction end disagrees with the germline gene, perhaps due to a read error. V is TRBV7-7 and J is TRBJ2-7; a weak D match, TRBD1 (6 bases). This CDR3 has 16 residues. CDR1 is SSHAT and CDR2 is FNYEAQ in the germline V gene (reference sequence). This CDR3 reads CASSLVCDRQSYEQYF. The CDR3, as DNA: TGTGCTAGCAGCTTAGTATGCGACAGGCAATCCTACGAGCAGTACTTC.

Regarding this clonotype: Germline and junction disagree at one end, which may indicate a read error. This chain links TRBV10-3 with TRBJ2-7, with unresolved D. CDR1 is ENHRY, CDR2 SYGVKD, per germline. CDR3 length: 14 amino acids. The DNA of the CDR3 is TGTGCCAGCAGTTATCAGCTTAGCTCCTACGAGCAGTACTTC. Protein: CASSYQLSSYEQYF.

This clonotype was seen at least ten times. The chain combines TRBV25-1 with TRBJ1-4, with D unclear. Trimming left V 8 bases short and J 7 bases short, with 20 bases between. The CDR3 has 15 residues. From germline, CDR1 is MGHDK and CDR2 SYGVNS. The CDR3 reads CASLNHRAGGEKLFF. The CDR3 DNA is TGTGCCAGCCTTAACCACAGAGCTGGAGGTGAAAAACTGTTTTTT.

The table lists this clonotype with a few counts. The CDR3 DNA follows: TGTGCCAGCAGCTACCGGGACGGGTATAATTCACCCCTCCACTTT. Protein sequence: CASSYRDGYNSPLHF. The chain uses TRBV2 and TRBJ1-6; tentatively, D is TRBD1 (5 bases). Germline lookup yields CDR1 SNHLY and CDR2 FYNNEI. V was cut by 6 bases and J by 4 bases, with 13 bases left in between. This CDR3 region has 15 residues.

The rearrangement links TRBV7-2 to TRBJ2-7, with D perhaps TRBD2 (6 bases). CDR1 is SGHTA, CDR2 FQGNSA, per germline. The CDR3 has 16 amino acids. V dropped 5 bases and J dropped 2 bases, with 19 bases sitting between them. CDR3 nucleotide sequence: TGTGCCAGCAGCCGGGCGCTTGCTAGCGAAGCCTACGAGCAGTACTTC. Encoded protein: CASSRALASEAYEQYF.

This clonotype was counted once. J is TRBJ1-4 and V is TRBV20-1; 9 bases fit TRBD1. Germline CDR1 is DFQATT and CDR2 is SNEGSKA (reference sequence). The CDR3 is 12 residues long. The CDR3, as DNA: TGCAGGCCGCGACAGGGGGGTGAAAAACTGTTTTTT. This translates into CRPRQGGEKLFF.

This clonotype was detected ten times or more. The chain links TRBV2 to TRBJ1-2, with D maybe TRBD1 (6 bases). Trimming took off 4 bases at V and 2 bases at J, with 8 bases between the two ends. Per the germline V gene, CDR1 is SNHLY and CDR2 is FYNNEI. This CDR3 has 13 amino acids. In nucleotides, the CDR3 is TGTGCCAGCAGTGGGACAGAGAACTATGGCTACACCTTC. Protein sequence: CASSGTENYGYTF.

This chain uses TRBV7-6 with TRBJ2-7; D might be TRBD1 (5 bases). TRBJ2-1 matches the DNA end more closely, so the J call is doubtful. CDR1 is SGHVS and CDR2 is FNYEAQ in the germline V gene. The CDR3 has 11 amino acids. The CDR3 region has the DNA TGTGCCAGCAGCAGGGGCTATGAGCAGTTCTTC. It specifies CASSRGYEQFF.

The sample holds many counts of this clonotype. The chain has TRBV2 and TRBJ2-7, with TRBD2 matching 7 bases. Germline CDR1 reads SNHLY; CDR2 reads FYNNEI. The CDR3 sequence is 13 residues long. The J segment lost 6 bases and the V segment lost 4 bases, leaving 6 bases of the junction unmatched. The CDR3 reads CASSGRENGEQYF. CDR3 sequence (DNA): TGTGCCAGCAGTGGGCGGGAGAACGGCGAGCAGTACTTC. Full variable domain (missing parts from reference TRBV2 and TRBJ2-7): EPEVTQTPSHQVTQMGQEVILRCVPISNHLYFYWYRQILGQKVEFLVSFYNNEISEKSEIFDDQFSVERPDGSNFTLKIRSTKLEDSAMYFCASSGRENGEQYFGPGTRLTVT.

The chain joins TRBV29-1 to TRBJ2-7, with TRBD1 as a possible D gene (6 bases). Between the trimmed V and J ends, which lost 5 bases and 4 bases, there was a span of 9 bases. This CDR3 has 11 residues. Germline CDR1 is SQVTM and CDR2 is ANQGSEA. CDR3 amino acids: CSVLGAYEQYF. As DNA, the CDR3 is TGCAGCGTTCTGGGGGCTTACGAGCAGTACTTC.

This chain uses TRBV7-2 with TRBJ1-5; a possible D gene is TRBD1 (5 bases). This CDR3 region has 15 residues. Trimming shortened V by 3 bases and J by 6 bases, and 15 bases separated the two germline ends. Germline lookup yields CDR1 SGHTA and CDR2 FQGNSA. The CDR3: CASSFRPGSFQPQHF. The CDR3 nucleotides read TGTGCCAGCAGCTTCCGGCCAGGGTCATTTCAGCCCCAGCATTTT. Full variable domain (remainder filled in from reference TRBV7-2 and TRBJ1-5): GAGVSQSPSNKVTEKGKDVELRCDPISGHTALYWYRQSLGQGLEFLIYFQGNSAPDKSGLPSDRFSAERTGGSVSTLTIQRTQQEDSAVYLCASSFRPGSFQPQHFGDGTRLSIL.

This clonotype has a handful of counts. The chain couples TRBV20-1 to TRBJ1-4; 8 bases map to TRBD1. Germline V gives CDR1 DFQATT, CDR2 SNEGSKA (reference sequence). The length of the CDR3 is 15 residues. Trimming at V came to 4 bases and at J to 7 bases, leaving 11 bases not matched to a gene. CDR3 DNA sequence: TGCAGTGCTAAGGACAGGGCTTTACTTGTTGAAAAACTGTTTTTT. Protein product: CSAKDRALLVEKLFF.

About this clonotype: A much larger clone sits a single nucleotide away, making a read error possible. The chain recombines TRBV15 with TRBJ1-5; D is uncertain. CDR3 size: 14 residues. Germline V gene sequence: CDR1 LNHNV, CDR2 YYDKDF (reference sequence). V was cut by 5 bases and J by 7 bases, with 15 bases left in between. CDR3 sequence: CATSLLGGVQPQHF. DNA for the CDR3: TGTGCCACCAGCTTACTCGGAGGAGTACAGCCCCAGCATTTT.

About this clonotype: Given a much more abundant clone one base away, this may be a read error. This rearrangement joins TRBV7-2 to TRBJ1-2, with D maybe TRBD1 (5 bases). Germline assignment: CDR1 SGHTA and CDR2 FQGNSA. The CDR3 has 13 residues. V lost 0 bases and J 7 bases, leaving 9 bases between the germline ends. The CDR3 region is CASSLAARGGYTF. The CDR3 DNA sequence: TGTGCCAGCAGCTTAGCGGCTAGGGGTGGCTACACCTTC.

Ten or more counts support this clonotype. This sequence joins TRBV29-1 and TRBJ2-7, with 9 positions matching TRBD1. V lost 3 bases to trimming and J lost 5 bases; unmatched junction nucleotides: 2. The CDR3 runs to 12 residues. Per the germline V gene, CDR1 is SQVTM and CDR2 is ANQGSEA. Written as DNA, the CDR3 is TGCAGCGTTGAGGACAGGGGAAACGAGCAGTACTTC. Protein: CSVEDRGNEQYF.

Concerning this clonotype: Germline is not matched at one junction end, which may reflect a read error. The chain has TRBV12-3 or TRBV12-4 and TRBJ2-7, with 7 bases fitting TRBD2. The CDR3 sequence is 13 residues long. The CDR3 sequence is CASRRGNTGELYF. The CDR3 DNA reads TGTGCCAGCAGGCGGGGGAACACCGGGGAGCTGTACTTC.

The genes are TRBV20-1 and TRBJ1-3; D is uncertain. CDR1 is DFQATT and CDR2 is SNEGSKA in the germline V gene (reference sequence). The V and J ends lost 0 bases and 0 bases respectively, with 9 bases between them. This CDR3 comprises 15 residues. In DNA, the CDR3 is TGCAGTGCTAGAGATTTTACCGGCTCTGGAAACACCATATATTTT. Translated: CSARDFTGSGNTIYF.

The V and J genes are TRBV12-3 or TRBV12-4 and TRBJ1-5; possibly TRBD1 for D (5 bases). The CDR3 totals 15 residues. Trimming removed 5 bases from V and 1 base from J, with 12 bases in between. The CDR3 spells CASSRQGFSNQPQHF. The DNA for the CDR3 is TGTGCCAGCAGTCGTCAGGGTTTCAGCAATCAGCCCCAGCATTTT.

This clonotype was counted many times. CDR3 loop: CASSEDGLEQYF. DNA of the CDR3: TGTGCCAGCAGTGAAGATGGACTCGAGCAGTACTTC. This rearrangement joins TRBV25-1 to TRBJ2-7; D is possibly TRBD2 (5 bases). The V gene lost 2 bases and the J gene lost 6 bases, with 8 bases spanning the gap. Looked up from germline, CDR1 is MGHDK and CDR2 is SYGVNS. This CDR3 is built from 12 residues.